The rows below give T cell receptor beta chains drawn from one sample of a study of blood T cell repertoires in COVID-19. Clones were sequenced by immunoSEQ multiplex PCR, and TCRdb holds only the in-frame ones, with some missing. The table records about 110,000 clones, nearly 85% of them present only once. The specimen was peripheral blood. All receptors derive from a woman between 50 and 59 years old with acute or convalescent COVID-19. Both conserved end residues are part of each CDR3. D genes are given only for firm matches. Size is omitted from some rows. Given values are once, few, many or a class for expanded clones.

v_call	clone_size	j_call	d_call	cdr3_aa	cdr3_nt
TRBV5-1	-	TRBJ1-2	TRBD1	CASSLRTGGSYGYTF	TGCGCCAGCAGCTTGCGGACAGGTGGGAGCTATGGCTACACCTTC
TRBV18	-	TRBJ2-7	-	CASSSRTASSYEQYF	TGTGCCAGCTCATCCCGGACTGCTAGCTCCTACGAGCAGTACTTC
TRBV7-7	-	TRBJ2-1	TRBD1	CASSLETGRKYNEQFF	TGTGCCAGCAGCTTAGAGACAGGGAGAAAGTACAATGAGCAGTTCTTC
TRBV5-1	-	TRBJ1-2	TRBD1	CASSTQGTGEWYTF	TGCGCCAGCAGCACTCAAGGGACAGGGGAATGGTACACCTTC
TRBV5-1	few	TRBJ1-2	-	CASCSAGTGSGYTF	TGCGCCAGCTGTAGCGCTGGTACAGGGAGTGGCTACACCTTC
TRBV6-5	once	TRBJ2-1	-	CASRNHRENYNEQFF	TGTGCCAGCAGAAATCACAGGGAAAACTACAATGAGCAGTTCTTC
TRBV7-2	-	TRBJ1-2	-	CASSFIQGLFGYTF	TGTGCCAGCAGCTTTATCCAGGGTCTGTTTGGCTACACCTTC
TRBV2	-	TRBJ1-1	-	CASSVGDRDTEAFF	TGTGCCAGCAGTGTCGGGGATAGGGACACTGAAGCTTTCTTT
TRBV7-8	-	TRBJ1-5	TRBD1	CASSPGGQGDQPQHF	TGTGCCAGCAGCCCGGGGGGACAGGGGGATCAGCCCCAGCATTTT
TRBV14	-	TRBJ1-6	-	CASSQTGSGNSPLHF	TGTGCCAGCAGCCAAACAGGATCTGGTAATTCACCCCTCCACTTT
TRBV4-1	-	TRBJ1-1	-	CASSLGSMNTEAFF	TGCGCCAGCAGTCTAGGTTCCATGAACACTGAAGCTTTCTTT
TRBV7-3	-	TRBJ2-7	TRBD1	CASSSRGPGEQYF	TGTGCCAGCAGCTCTAGGGGGCCAGGGGAGCAGTACTTC
TRBV18	-	TRBJ1-1	-	CASSPAGGAGTEAFF	TGTGCCAGCTCACCAGCGGGGGGCGCCGGCACTGAAGCTTTCTTT
TRBV10-3	-	TRBJ1-6	-	CAISAGTNSPLHF	TGTGCCATCAGTGCCGGTACCAATTCACCCCTCCACTTT
TRBV6-2/TRBV6-3	-	TRBJ2-7	TRBD1	CASSGTGGPYEQYF	TGTGCCAGCAGTGGGACAGGGGGCCCCTACGAGCAGTACTTC
TRBV6-4	-	TRBJ2-3	TRBD1	CASSSLGGRTDTQYF	TGTGCCAGCAGTTCGCTAGGGGGCCGTACAGATACGCAGTATTTT
TRBV5-6	-	TRBJ1-2	-	CASSLDQGNYGYTF	TGTGCCAGCAGCTTGGACCAGGGGAACTATGGCTACACCTTC
TRBV5-1	-	TRBJ1-2	-	CASSLGDKSEGYTF	TGCGCCAGCAGCTTGGGAGACAAAAGTGAGGGCTACACCTTC
TRBV18	-	TRBJ1-5	-	CASSPGTGNQPQHF	TGTGCCAGCTCACCAGGGACTGGCAATCAGCCCCAGCATTTT
TRBV5-1	-	TRBJ1-6	TRBD1	CASSPDRGNSPLHF	TGCGCCAGCAGTCCGGACAGGGGGAATTCACCCCTCCACTTT
TRBV6-5	-	TRBJ1-2	TRBD1	CATHRGRSYGYTF	TGTGCCACCCACAGGGGGCGCAGCTATGGCTACACCTTC
TRBV3-1/TRBV3-2	-	TRBJ2-3	-	CASSQDIRVTDTQYF	TGTGCCAGCAGCCAAGATATCAGGGTCACAGATACGCAGTATTTT
TRBV7-6	-	TRBJ1-2	TRBD1	CASSTRDRVSGYTF	TGTGCCAGCAGTACCCGGGACAGGGTCTCTGGCTACACCTTC
TRBV28	few	TRBJ2-7	TRBD1	CASITGGGSYEQYF	TGTGCCAGCATCACAGGGGGTGGGTCCTACGAGCAGTACTTC
TRBV2	-	TRBJ1-5	-	CASTPGQSSNQPQHF	TGTGCCAGCACTCCTGGACAAAGTAGCAATCAGCCCCAGCATTTT
TRBV5-1	-	TRBJ1-1	-	CASTLGSTINTEAFF	TGCGCCAGCACCCTAGGTAGTACCATTAACACTGAAGCTTTCTTT
TRBV10-2	-	TRBJ2-3	-	CASHADWDTDTQYF	TGCGCCAGCCACGCGGACTGGGACACAGATACGCAGTATTTT
TRBV10-3	once	TRBJ2-1	-	CAISESKGGHNEQFF	TGTGCCATCAGTGAGTCGAAAGGGGGACACAATGAGCAGTTCTTC
TRBV9	-	TRBJ2-5	-	CASSLGLGTQYF	TGTGCCAGCAGCCTGGGGCTGGGGACCCAGTACTTC
TRBV6-1	-	TRBJ1-1	-	CASSDSSFRTPGDTEAFF	TGTGCCAGCAGTGATTCCAGCTTCCGTACCCCAGGGGACACTGAAGCTTTCTTT
TRBV6-1	-	TRBJ2-7	-	CASSEADGTLTYEQYF	TGTGCCAGCAGTGAAGCTGACGGGACTCTGACCTACGAGCAGTACTTC
TRBV7-2	-	TRBJ2-7	TRBD1	CASSLASSGQPANYEQYF	TGTGCCAGCAGCTTAGCGTCCTCGGGACAGCCAGCCAACTACGAGCAGTACTTC
TRBV6-5	-	TRBJ1-1	-	CASGGWESTEAFF	TGTGCCAGCGGGGGGTGGGAGAGCACTGAAGCTTTCTTT
TRBV19	-	TRBJ1-3	-	CATQQGVGNTIYF	TGTGCCACCCAACAGGGAGTTGGAAACACCATATATTTT
TRBV7-9	once	TRBJ2-3	TRBD1	CASSPRTGTDTQYF	TGTGCCAGCAGCCCGCGGACAGGGACAGATACGCAGTATTTT
TRBV30	-	TRBJ1-3	-	CAWSVQASGNTIYF	TGTGCCTGGAGTGTACAGGCTTCTGGAAACACCATATATTTT
TRBV4-1	few	TRBJ1-1	TRBD1	CASSQVPGGAGTEAFF	TGCGCCAGCAGCCAAGTACCAGGGGGCGCGGGGACTGAAGCTTTCTTT
TRBV4-2	few	TRBJ1-6	-	CASSQAQTEGSPLHF	TGTGCCAGCAGCCAAGCTCAGACGGAGGGTTCACCCCTCCACTTT
TRBV25-1	-	TRBJ1-6	-	CASSEFGATASPLHF	TGTGCCAGCAGTGAATTTGGAGCCACGGCTTCACCCCTCCACTTT
TRBV5-1	-	TRBJ2-7	TRBD1	CASSTTGPAYEQYF	TGCGCCAGCAGTACGACAGGGCCCGCCTACGAGCAGTACTTC
TRBV3-1/TRBV3-2	-	TRBJ1-1	TRBD1	CASSQDRGIAF	TGTGCCAGCAGCCAAGACAGGGGGATTGCCTTT
TRBV6-5	-	TRBJ1-1	-	CASRGGLGVNTEAFF	TGTGCCAGCAGGGGCGGACTAGGGGTGAACACTGAAGCTTTCTTT
TRBV28	once	TRBJ2-3	-	CASKIAGGTDTQYF	TGTGCCAGCAAGATCGCAGGGGGCACAGATACGCAGTATTTT
TRBV19	once	TRBJ1-3	-	CASSIGVNSGNTIYF	TGTGCCAGTAGTATCGGGGTGAACTCTGGAAACACCATATATTTT
TRBV5-1	once	TRBJ1-2	TRBD1	CASSSGQVYGYTF	TGCGCCAGCAGCTCGGGACAGGTATATGGCTACACCTTC
TRBV7-2	-	TRBJ1-1	-	CASSLVVGGTEAFF	TGTGCCAGCAGCTTAGTAGTGGGAGGCACTGAAGCTTTCTTT
TRBV6-1	-	TRBJ1-3	-	CASSELAGTGNTIYF	TGTGCCAGCAGTGAACTGGCGGGAACTGGAAACACCATATATTTT
TRBV18	few	TRBJ1-2	TRBD1	CASSHTPGQGRGYTF	TGTGCCAGCTCACACACTCCGGGACAGGGGCGGGGCTACACCTTC
TRBV7-2	few	TRBJ1-2	-	CASSPRLGDNYGYTF	TGTGCCAGCAGCCCCCGCCTAGGAGATAACTATGGCTACACCTTC
TRBV3-1/TRBV3-2	-	TRBJ1-4	-	CASSQAHGGNEKLFF	TGTGCCAGCAGCCAAGCGCACGGGGGTAATGAAAAACTGTTTTTT